The 31 T cell receptor beta chains below all came from one sample that was sequenced in a study of T cells in Graves' hyperthyroidism and ophthalmopathy. RNA transcripts were the template for amplifying TCR beta CDR3 regions. Using the HTBI primer set, a first-round RT-PCR was run on the TCR CDR3. TCRdb fed the multiplex PCR reads into MiXCR, producing one record per CDR3 protein. The sample has about 210,000 distinct CDR3 sequences; around 17% are singletons. The sequenced material came from blood. The receptors were sampled from a man aged 35 to 55 with Graves' hyperthyroidism.

This clonotype was seen a handful of times. This may be a read error, as it is one base from a much larger clone. The genes are TRBV20-1 and TRBJ1-1; D gene unclear. The V gene's germline CDR1 is DFQATT and CDR2 SNEGSKA (reference sequence). V lost 5 bases and J lost 9, with 22 bases in between. There are 14 residues in the CDR3. CDR3 region: CSARPGDSLGKAFF. CDR3 nucleotides: TGCAGTGCTCGCCCGGGAGACTCCTTGGGGAAAGCTTTCTTT.

J is TRBJ2-1 and V is TRBV2; possibly TRBD1 for D (6 bases). The CDR3 is made up of 21 amino acids. The V gene lost 4 bases and the J gene lost 0 bases, with 28 bases spanning the gap. Germline V CDR1 and CDR2: SNHLY, FYNNEI. The DNA for the CDR3 is TGTGCCAGCAGTGGAGCGGCAGGGGCAGCCATACTGCTGAGCTCCTACAATGAGCAGTTCTTC. Protein sequence: CASSGAAGAAILLSSYNEQFF.

This chain uses TRBV19 with TRBJ1-2; D gene uncertain. The CDR3 contains 15 residues. V dropped 3 bases and J dropped 0 bases, with 11 bases sitting between them. Germline values: CDR1 LNHDA, CDR2 SQIVND (reference sequence). The CDR3 here is CASSIAATTNYGYTF. The CDR3 DNA follows: TGTGCCAGTAGTATTGCAGCAACAACTAACTATGGCTACACCTTC. Using reference TRBV19 and TRBJ1-2 for the parts outside the CDR3, the full variable domain is DGGITQSPKYLFRKEGQNVTLSCEQNLNHDAMYWYRQDPGQGLRLIYYSQIVNDFQKGDIAEGYSVSREKKESFPLTVTSAQKNPTAFYLCASSIAATTNYGYTFGSGTRLTVV.

This chain connects TRBV7-3 to TRBJ2-3; TRBD2 matches 14 bases. The germline V gene has CDR1 SGHTA and CDR2 FQGTGA. J was trimmed by 1 base and V by 5 bases; bases with no gene match: 5. The CDR3 is 17 amino acids. The CDR3 bases are TGTGCCAGCAGCCGACTAGCGGGGGGGGCTGGCACAGATACGCAGTATTTT. Its translation: CASSRLAGGAGTDTQYF.

This clonotype was detected ten times or more. An end of the junction does not agree with germline; a read error may underlie this. The rearrangement links TRBV7-9 to TRBJ2-7; a possible D gene is TRBD2 (5 bases). Per germline, CDR1 SEHNR and CDR2 FQNEAQ (reference sequence). The CDR3 totals 13 residues. DNA of the CDR3: TGTGCCAGCAGCCCCCACGGAGGCTACGGGCAGTACTTC. Translating gives CASSPHGGYGQYF.

The V and J genes are TRBV7-9 and TRBJ1-4; TRBD1 might be the D (5 bases). V lost 6 bases and J 6 bases, leaving 20 bases between the germline ends. CDR3 length: 16 amino acids. From germline, CDR1 is SEHNR and CDR2 FQNEAQ (reference sequence). The chain's CDR3 is CASRSTRDPKDEKLFF. The CDR3 region has the DNA TGTGCCAGCAGGTCTACCCGGGACCCCAAGGATGAAAAACTGTTTTTT.

At least ten counts were recorded for this clonotype. The rearrangement uses TRBV6-2 or TRBV6-3 and TRBJ1-5; D is possibly TRBD1 (6 bases). CDR3 length: 14 amino acids. CDR1 and CDR2 (germline): MNHEY, SVGEGT. V lost 6 bases and J lost 5, with 14 bases in between. The CDR3 region has the DNA TGTGCCAGCAGCAGGGGTGCGTCCGATCAGCCCCAGCATTTT. It encodes CASSRGASDQPQHF.

This clonotype was counted at least ten times. This sequence joins TRBV20-1 and TRBJ2-1; D unclear. Germline CDR1 reads DFQATT; CDR2 reads SNEGSKA (reference sequence). V was clipped by 1 base and J by 5 bases, with 6 bases between them. The CDR3 has 12 amino acids. CDR3 sequence: CSARVLDNEQFF. The CDR3 DNA reads TGCAGTGCTAGAGTCCTTGACAATGAGCAGTTCTTC.

This clonotype has at least ten counts. The chain is built from TRBV29-1 and TRBJ2-5; possibly TRBD1 or TRBD2 for D (5 bases each). Germline CDR1 and CDR2: SQVTM and ANQGSEA. The V end lost 7 bases, the J end lost 5 bases, and 14 bases lay between the germline ends. This CDR3 has 12 amino acids. Here the CDR3 DNA reads TGCAGCGCCCGGGACCTAAAGGAGACCCAGTACTTC. Translating it yields CSARDLKETQYF.

This clonotype came up many times. The chain has TRBV20-1 and TRBJ2-3; 9 nucleotides line up with TRBD2. The junction had 5 bases not matched to a gene; V was cut back by 0 bases and J by 4 bases. The CDR3 sequence is 15 residues long. Germline V gene sequence: CDR1 DFQATT, CDR2 SNEGSKA (reference sequence). The CDR3 coding sequence is TGCAGTGCTAGAGATGCGGCTAGCGGGGCAGATACGCAGTATTTT. Amino acid sequence: CSARDAASGADTQYF.

This chain connects TRBV5-8 to TRBJ2-7, with 7 nucleotides matching TRBD2. This CDR3 has 14 residues. Germline trimming cut 6 bases from V and 9 bases from J; bases unmatched to any gene: 15. Germline CDR1 is SGHTS and CDR2 is YDEGEE. DNA of the CDR3: TGTGCCAGCACCATGGGAGGGACCCGAATATTGCAGTACTTC. Its protein is CASTMGGTRILQYF.

Many counts were recorded for this clonotype. In nucleotides, the CDR3 is TGTGCCAGCAGCTACGGGCCGACTAGCGGGCCTCCTATCTACAATGAGCAGTTCTTC. Its translation is CASSYGPTSGPPIYNEQFF. The chain joins TRBV6-1 to TRBJ2-1, with 10 nucleotides matching TRBD2. Germline CDR1 is MNHNS and CDR2 is SASEGT. CDR3 length: 19 amino acids. V gave up 6 bases and J gave up 3 bases; unmatched junction bases: 17.

The CDR3: CSVEDPSTDTQYF. In nucleotides, the CDR3 is TGCAGCGTTGAAGATCCTAGCACAGATACGCAGTATTTT. The chain links TRBV29-1 to TRBJ2-3; D not certain. The germline CDR1 and CDR2 sequences are SQVTM and ANQGSEA. The CDR3 is made up of 13 amino acids. The V end lost 0 bases, the J end lost 0 bases, and 4 bases lay between the germline ends.

This clonotype was picked up many times. This chain connects TRBV7-2 to TRBJ1-1; 9 positions match TRBD1. CDR1 SGHTA and CDR2 FQGNSA come from the germline V gene. The CDR3 covers 14 residues. V was pared by 5 bases and J by 4 bases, with 5 bases of the junction left unmatched. CDR3 residues: CASSAQGASTEAFF. The DNA for the CDR3 is TGTGCCAGCAGCGCACAGGGGGCGAGCACTGAAGCTTTCTTT.

The rearrangement uses TRBV7-2 and TRBJ2-1; D gene uncertain. The V end was cut by 3 bases, the J end by 0 bases, with 9 bases between. Germline V gene data show CDR1 as SGHTA and CDR2 as FQGNSA. This CDR3 region has 15 residues. CDR3 residues: CASSLEHLSYNEQFF. The CDR3 nucleotides read TGTGCCAGCAGCTTGGAACACCTCTCCTACAATGAGCAGTTCTTC.

There are many counts of this clonotype. J is TRBJ2-3 and V is TRBV7-3; 16 nucleotides agree with TRBD2. The CDR3 sequence is 17 residues long. Germline trimming cut 4 bases from V and 8 bases from J; bases unmatched to any gene: 9. From germline, CDR1 is SGHTA and CDR2 FQGTGA. CDR3 in amino acids: CASSSGLAGGPAPTQYF. For the CDR3, the DNA is TGTGCCAGCAGCTCGGGACTAGCGGGGGGGCCGGCTCCTACGCAGTATTTT.

The chain carries TRBV29-1 and TRBJ1-1; 8 bases are shared with TRBD1. The germline V gene encodes CDR1 SQVTM and CDR2 ANQGSEA. This CDR3 has 13 amino acids. Unmatched junction bases numbered 1, after V lost 4 bases and J lost 0 bases. Here the CDR3 DNA reads TGCAGCGTTGGGGACAGGATGAACACTGAAGCTTTCTTT. Protein: CSVGDRMNTEAFF.

The sample holds many counts of this clonotype. The chain employs TRBV6-1 and TRBJ1-1, with D perhaps matching TRBD1 (6 bases). Germline lookup yields CDR1 MNHNS and CDR2 SASEGT. The CDR3 runs 14 residues. V was shortened by 8 bases and J by 0 bases, with 13 bases between the two germline ends. The DNA of the CDR3 is TGTGCCAGCGGAGAGGGGGGGATGAACACTGAAGCTTTCTTT. Protein sequence: CASGEGGMNTEAFF.

A remark on this clonotype: A much larger clone sits a single nucleotide away, making a read error possible. The rearrangement joins TRBV6-2 or TRBV6-3 to TRBJ1-1; D is unclear. The CDR3 consists of 13 residues. The ends were cut back, 3 bases at V and 2 bases at J, with 7 bases in the middle. The V gene's germline CDR1 is MNHEY and CDR2 SVGEGT. CDR3 region: CASSYGINTEAFF. The CDR3 nucleotides are TGTGCCAGCAGTTATGGGATAAACACTGAAGCTTTCTTT.

This chain connects TRBV19 to TRBJ1-6; no clear D. This CDR3 spans 15 amino acids. Trimming took off 3 bases at V and 5 bases at J, with 11 bases between the two ends. CDR1 LNHDA and CDR2 SQIVND come from the germline V gene (reference sequence). The CDR3 nucleotides read TGTGCCAGTAGTATCCGAGGCAAGAATAATTCACCCCTCCACTTT. It translates to CASSIRGKNNSPLHF.

The chain has TRBV27 and TRBJ2-5; TRBD2 matches 10 bases. V shed 7 bases and J 5 bases; nucleotides not matched to a gene: 7. Germline-derived CDR1 and CDR2 are MNHEY and SMNVEV (reference sequence). The length of the CDR3 is 14 residues. The CDR3: CASTLAGGGETQYF. The CDR3 bases are TGTGCCAGCACCTTAGCGGGGGGTGGGGAGACCCAGTACTTC.

The table lists this clonotype with many counts. The chain recombines TRBV4-1 with TRBJ1-1; D gene unclear. Germline assignment: CDR1 MGHRA and CDR2 YSYEKL. The CDR3 sequence is 15 residues long. V was pared by 0 bases and J by 1 base, with 9 bases between. The DNA for the CDR3 is TGCGCCAGCAGCCAAGACCCGACTGGGAACACTGAAGCTTTCTTT. This translates into CASSQDPTGNTEAFF.

This clonotype has a single count. The chain recombines TRBV20-1 with TRBJ2-7; D may be TRBD1 (5 bases). There are 14 residues in the CDR3. Germline assignment: CDR1 DFQATT and CDR2 SNEGSKA (reference sequence). The V and J ends lost 0 bases and 2 bases respectively, with 11 bases between them. CDR3 sequence: CSARDEDNPYEQYF. The CDR3 region has the DNA TGCAGTGCTAGAGATGAGGACAACCCCTACGAGCAGTACTTC.

Many counts were recorded for this clonotype. The chain is built from TRBV10-3 and TRBJ1-6, with unresolved D. Looked up from germline, CDR1 is ENHRY and CDR2 is SYGVKD. CDR3 length equals 16 residues. The V end was cut by 2 bases, the J end by 3 bases, with 11 bases between. Written as DNA, the CDR3 is TGTGCCATCAGTGAGGATTGGGTGAACTATAATTCACCCCTCCACTTT. Protein sequence: CAISEDWVNYNSPLHF.

This clonotype has ten or more counts. The gene calls are TRBV5-1 and TRBJ1-1; 7 nucleotides align to TRBD1. The CDR3 spans 13 residues. The V and J ends lost 6 bases and 5 bases, in that order; junction bases with no gene match: 7. From germline, CDR1 is SGHRS and CDR2 YFSETQ. The CDR3 reads CASMEGQRTEAFF. The CDR3, as DNA: TGCGCCAGCATGGAGGGACAGCGGACTGAAGCTTTCTTT.

Remarks on this clonotype: The conserved closing phenylalanine or tryptophan is absent in this CDR3, likely reflecting a read error. The V gene is TRBV7-2, the J gene TRBJ1-1; D gene ambiguous. Germline loops: CDR1 SGHTA, CDR2 FQGNSA. Trimming took off 5 bases at V and 0 bases at J, with 7 bases between the two ends. The CDR3 has 13 residues. The CDR3 DNA reads as TGTGCCAGCAGCCTAACTTTGAACACTGAAGCTTTCTCT. Translated: CASSLTLNTEAFS.

This clonotype has at least ten counts. The rearrangement links TRBV2 to TRBJ1-1; TRBD1 might be the D (6 bases). Germline CDR1 SNHLY, CDR2 FYNNEI. V dropped 2 bases and J dropped 4 bases, with 14 bases sitting between them. The CDR3 sequence is 15 residues long. CDR3 loop: CASSELGGQVTEAFF. The DNA of the CDR3 is TGTGCCAGCAGTGAACTAGGGGGGCAGGTCACTGAAGCTTTCTTT. Looking up the rest from reference TRBV2 and TRBJ1-1 gives the full variable domain: EPEVTQTPSHQVTQMGQEVILRCVPISNHLYFYWYRQILGQKVEFLVSFYNNEISEKSEIFDDQFSVERPDGSNFTLKIRSTKLEDSAMYFCASSELGGQVTEAFFGQGTRLTVV.

This clonotype was picked up many times. The J gene is TRBJ1-5, the V gene TRBV5-5, with D unresolved. The V gene's germline CDR1 is SGHKS and CDR2 YYEKEE (reference sequence). The CDR3 consists of 16 residues. Trimming stripped 4 bases from V and 4 bases from J, with 18 bases between. The CDR3 region is CASSPGFGGINQPQHF. The CDR3 nucleotides are TGTGCCAGCAGCCCAGGATTCGGAGGGATAAATCAGCCCCAGCATTTT.

The chain is built from TRBV11-3 and TRBJ1-1; 11 bases line up with TRBD1. The germline V gene encodes CDR1 SGHNT and CDR2 YENEEA. This CDR3 has 16 residues. Trimming took 6 bases from V and 4 from J; bases not matched to a gene: 10. This chain's CDR3 is CASSHGAGTGGTEAFF. The CDR3 DNA reads as TGTGCCAGCAGTCATGGGGCCGGGACAGGGGGCACTGAAGCTTTCTTT.

This clonotype was picked up a small number of times. This rearrangement joins TRBV11-3 to TRBJ2-7, with D maybe TRBD1 (6 bases). The germline V and J ends were trimmed by 7 bases and 5 bases, with 27 bases remaining between them. The germline V gene has CDR1 SGHNT and CDR2 YENEEA. CDR3 length: 17 residues. CDR3 in amino acids: CASTLRTGLFRPNEQYF. The DNA for the CDR3 is TGTGCCAGCACCCTTAGAACAGGGTTATTTAGGCCTAACGAGCAGTACTTC.

V and J are TRBV4-1 and TRBJ2-1; D possibly corresponds to TRBD2 (5 bases). Per germline, CDR1 MGHRA and CDR2 YSYEKL. V was pared by 1 base and J by 5 bases, with 21 bases between. The CDR3 is 18 amino acids. The CDR3 loop reads CASSQGGFRGRRDNEQFF. In nucleotides, the CDR3 is TGCGCCAGCAGCCAAGGAGGGTTTCGAGGTCGCCGGGACAATGAGCAGTTCTTC.